Below are 24 T cell receptor beta chains sequenced from a single sample in a study of regulatory T cells in long-lasting Graves disease (dated by TCRdb to the early 2020s). Read against the paper, the sample's time point label means: newly diagnosed GD, antithyroid drugs for less than 3 months. RNA was extracted from PBMCs in TRIzol for both TCR sequencing and RNA sequencing. The protocol used for the library was multiplex PCR. The sequencer listed for this sample is Illumina HiSeq 4000. To build TCR beta libraries, CDR3 regions were amplified by Arm-PCR using iRepertoire HTBI primers. TCRdb's own reprocessing of the public reads used fastp at Q25 and MiXCR and kept productive beta chains. Each entry is one CDR3 protein sequence, shown with its most common DNA and genes. The sample has approximately 560,000 distinct CDR3 sequences on record, about 16% of them singletons. Of the sample, about 12% falls within the top ten clones.

This same sample was also part of a study on T cells in Graves' hyperthyroidism and ophthalmopathy.

This material consisted of peripheral blood mononuclear cells (PBMCs), taken at new diagnosis, from a patient treated with antithyroid drugs. These receptors originate from a man in his late teens or twenties with Graves disease. Donor details come from another sample of the same person, matched by shared clones.

This clonotype was picked up a small number of times. The V gene is TRBV28, the J gene TRBJ1-6, with D possibly TRBD1 on 5 matching bases. V was cut by 2 bases and J by 5 bases, with 10 bases left in between. The CDR3 loop spans 15 amino acids. CDR1 and CDR2 (germline): MDHEN, SYDVKM. CDR3 bases: TGTGCCAGCAGTTTAGGCACAGGAGATAATTCACCCCTCCACTTT. Its translation is CASSLGTGDNSPLHF. The full variable domain, completed using reference TRBV28 and TRBJ1-6, is DVKVTQSSRYLVKRTGEKVFLECVQDMDHENMFWYRQDPGLGLRLIYFSYDVKMKEKGDIPEGYSVSREKKERFSLILESASTNQTSMYLCASSLGTGDNSPLHFGNGTRLTVT.

Many counts were recorded for this clonotype. The rearrangement joins TRBV20-1 to TRBJ2-7; D is possibly TRBD1 (5 bases). The CDR3 totals 13 residues. V lost 3 bases to trimming and J lost 1 base, with 10 bases between them. CDR1 and CDR2 (germline): DFQATT, SNEGSKA (reference sequence). The CDR3 nucleotides are TGCAGTGCTAGGCTGGACACTTCCTACGAGCAGTACTTC. Translation: CSARLDTSYEQYF.

Ten or more counts support this clonotype. V gene TRBV27 combines with J gene TRBJ2-1; 9 positions agree with TRBD2. Trimming removed 7 bases from V and 9 bases from J; junction bases left unmatched: 13. The germline CDR1 and CDR2 sequences are MNHEY and SMNVEV (reference sequence). The CDR3 consists of 15 residues. CDR3 DNA sequence: TGTGCCAGCATCCCCGGGACTAGCTGGGTGGGTGAGCAGTTCTTC. This encodes CASIPGTSWVGEQFF.

This clonotype was counted ten times or more. The genes are TRBV11-3 and TRBJ1-1; the match to TRBD1 covers 7 bases. This CDR3 has 19 amino acids. Germline CDR1 is SGHNT and CDR2 is YENEEA. V gave up 2 bases and J gave up 0 bases; unmatched junction bases: 15. CDR3 amino acids: CASSLTGAEPPRLNTEAFF. CDR3 in DNA: TGTGCCAGCAGCTTAACAGGGGCCGAGCCGCCAAGGTTGAACACTGAAGCTTTCTTT.

This clonotype was found a few times. This chain connects TRBV15 to TRBJ2-7; either TRBD1 or TRBD2 may fit D (5 bases each). This CDR3 contains 14 residues. V shed 0 bases and J shed 2 bases, with 8 bases lying between them. The germline V gene has CDR1 LNHNV and CDR2 YYDKDF (reference sequence). The CDR3 protein is CATSREPGPYEQYF. DNA of the CDR3: TGTGCCACCAGCAGAGAACCGGGACCCTACGAGCAGTACTTC.

Ten or more counts support this clonotype. The rearrangement uses TRBV20-1 and TRBJ2-7; a possible D gene is TRBD2 (5 bases). V lost 3 bases and J 1 base, leaving 13 bases between the germline ends. Per germline, CDR1 DFQATT and CDR2 SNEGSKA (reference sequence). The length of the CDR3 is 14 residues. This chain's CDR3 is CSASDRGTSYEQYF. Here the CDR3 DNA reads TGCAGTGCTAGCGACCGGGGTACGTCCTACGAGCAGTACTTC.

The chain recombines TRBV6-5 with TRBJ1-2; perhaps TRBD1 as D (5 bases). The CDR3 totals 16 residues. Trimming removed 4 bases from V and 1 base from J, with 16 bases in between. Looked up from germline, CDR1 is MNHEY and CDR2 is SVGAGI. CDR3 residues: CASSLTPGLFNYGYTF. CDR3 nucleotide sequence: TGTGCCAGCAGTTTGACGCCGGGGCTCTTTAACTATGGCTACACCTTC.

This clonotype was observed at least ten times. This chain links TRBV20-1 with TRBJ2-3; TRBD2 matches 7 bases. The CDR3 extends over 14 amino acids. J was trimmed by 2 bases and V by 3 bases; bases with no gene match: 5. Germline CDR1 reads DFQATT; CDR2 reads SNEGSKA (reference sequence). The CDR3 bases are TGCAGTGCTAGTCTAGCGGAGTTCACAGATACGCAGTATTTT. It codes for CSASLAEFTDTQYF.

The sample holds many counts of this clonotype. The CDR3 DNA follows: TGTGCCAGCACCACTCGGCCCGGCTATGGCTACACCTTC. It is translated as CASTTRPGYGYTF. J is TRBJ1-2 and V is TRBV11-1; D is unresolved. With 7 bases removed from V and 4 bases from J, the gap between germline ends came to 13 bases. CDR3 length: 13 amino acids. Per the germline V gene, CDR1 is SGHAT and CDR2 is FQDESV (reference sequence).

The chain carries TRBV4-1 and TRBJ2-7; D is perhaps TRBD2 (5 bases). The CDR3 is made up of 15 amino acids. Trimming cost V 4 bases and J 0 bases, with 13 bases left between them. CDR1 MGHRA and CDR2 YSYEKL come from the germline V gene. The CDR3 here is CASSLAQSGSYEQYF. The CDR3 bases are TGCGCCAGCAGCCTAGCGCAATCTGGCTCCTACGAGCAGTACTTC.

This clonotype was seen a handful of times. The rearrangement uses TRBV6-1 and TRBJ2-4; 9 nucleotides align to TRBD2. The CDR3 is 16 residues long. V lost 6 bases to trimming and J lost 9 bases; unmatched junction nucleotides: 15. From germline, CDR1 is MNHNS and CDR2 SASEGT. The CDR3 region has the DNA TGTGCCAGCAGCCCCGGGGCGGGAGGGGTCGGGAGCATTCAGTACTTC. Its protein is CASSPGAGGVGSIQYF.

This clonotype was found a few times. The chain joins TRBV28 to TRBJ1-2, with 9 nucleotides matching TRBD1. Germline V gene data show CDR1 as MDHEN and CDR2 as SYDVKM. The CDR3 totals 14 residues. After removal of 10 bases from V and 3 bases from J, the junction contained 9 bases not matched to a gene. The CDR3 region is CATQGAEGDYGYTF. CDR3 DNA: TGTGCCACACAGGGGGCTGAGGGGGACTATGGCTACACCTTC.

This clonotype was observed at least ten times. V usage is TRBV2 and J usage is TRBJ1-6; D gene uncertain. The ends were cut back, 2 bases at V and 7 bases at J, with 12 bases in the middle. The CDR3 loop spans 15 amino acids. Germline CDR1 and CDR2: SNHLY and FYNNEI. Here the CDR3 DNA reads TGTGCCAGCAGTGAACTGCTGGTCGGCAATTCACCCCTCCACTTT. Translating gives CASSELLVGNSPLHF.

The CDR3 DNA reads TGCAGTGTCTCCCAGGGGGCTTATCAGCCCCAGCATTTT. This translates into CSVSQGAYQPQHF. This chain uses TRBV20-1 with TRBJ1-5; 8 nucleotides line up with TRBD1. The CDR3 length is 13 residues. Germline V gene lookup returns CDR1 DFQATT and CDR2 SNEGSKA (reference sequence). The junction had 7 bases not matched to a gene; V was cut back by 7 bases and J by 5 bases.

The chain recombines TRBV10-3 with TRBJ1-5, with no clear D. V was shortened by 7 bases and J by 0 bases, with 13 bases between the two germline ends. Germline CDR1 reads ENHRY; CDR2 reads SYGVKD. This CDR3 has 15 amino acids. The DNA of the CDR3 is TGTGCCATCAAGGCGGCAGGAGATAGCAATCAGCCCCAGCATTTT. It is translated as CAIKAAGDSNQPQHF.

This clonotype was detected a few times. An end of the junction does not agree with germline; a read error may underlie this. V is TRBV6-5 and J is TRBJ2-4; TRBD2 matches 8 bases. CDR1 and CDR2 (germline): MNHEY, SVGAGI. The CDR3 runs 15 residues. In DNA, the CDR3 is TGTGCCAGCAGTTACTCAGGGACTAGTGCGATTCCGTGGTGCTTC. Translating it yields CASSYSGTSAIPWCF.

This clonotype was seen only a few times. Written as DNA, the CDR3 is TGTGCCAGCAGCCCTGGTCGGCCCGTCCTGACTTTC. This codes for CASSPGRPVLTF. The V and J genes are TRBV7-9 and TRBJ2-6; no reliable D call. The V end lost 5 bases, the J end lost 12 bases, and 11 bases lay between the germline ends. The CDR3 loop spans 12 amino acids. In germline, CDR1 is SEHNR, CDR2 FQNEAQ (reference sequence).

In this sample, this clonotype turned up many times. This sequence joins TRBV6-2 or TRBV6-3 and TRBJ1-2; 7 bases agree with TRBD1. The CDR3 loop spans 15 amino acids. Germline V gene lookup returns CDR1 MNHEY and CDR2 SVGEGT. V shed 4 bases and J 4 bases; nucleotides not matched to a gene: 9. CDR3 protein: CASSSPGQLFYGYTF. The CDR3 DNA sequence: TGTGCCAGCAGTTCACCGGGACAGTTATTCTATGGCTACACCTTC.

This clonotype has a handful of counts. The gene calls are TRBV19 and TRBJ2-5; D not certain. The CDR3 is 13 residues long. V lost 6 bases, J lost 2 bases, and 10 bases lay in between. The germline V gene has CDR1 LNHDA and CDR2 SQIVND (reference sequence). The CDR3 coding sequence is TGTGCCAGTAGCCCTACAGTACAAGAGACCCAGTACTTC. It encodes CASSPTVQETQYF.

The chain carries TRBV28 and TRBJ1-1, with TRBD1 matching 11 bases. This CDR3 is built from 15 residues. After removal of 5 bases from V and 5 bases from J, the junction contained 7 bases not matched to a gene. CDR1 is MDHEN, CDR2 SYDVKM, per germline. CDR3 amino acids: CASSPWGQGGTEAFF. DNA of the CDR3: TGTGCCAGCAGTCCGTGGGGACAGGGGGGGACTGAAGCTTTCTTT. Based on the CDR3 plus reference TRBV28 and TRBJ1-1, the full variable domain is DVKVTQSSRYLVKRTGEKVFLECVQDMDHENMFWYRQDPGLGLRLIYFSYDVKMKEKGDIPEGYSVSREKKERFSLILESASTNQTSMYLCASSPWGQGGTEAFFGQGTRLTVV.

The V and J genes are TRBV28 and TRBJ1-2; the D is unclear. Germline CDR1 is MDHEN and CDR2 is SYDVKM. The CDR3 spans 12 residues. V was clipped by 2 bases and J by 5 bases, with 6 bases between them. CDR3 sequence (DNA): TGTGCCAGCAGTTTACGACGGTATGGCTACACCTTC. Amino acid sequence: CASSLRRYGYTF.

This rearrangement joins TRBV10-3 to TRBJ2-7; TRBD1 or TRBD2 may be the D gene (5 bases each). CDR3 length: 15 residues. Germline V gives CDR1 ENHRY, CDR2 SYGVKD. The V end was cut by 0 bases, the J end by 5 bases, with 14 bases between. The CDR3 nucleotides are TGTGCCATCAGTGAGTCGGGACGTGGGGCTCACGAGCAGTACTTC. Its protein is CAISESGRGAHEQYF.

The sample holds a few counts of this clonotype. This sequence joins TRBV15 and TRBJ2-4; no firm D call. This CDR3 spans 15 amino acids. V was trimmed by 3 bases and J by 0 bases, leaving 9 bases between them. CDR1 and CDR2 (germline): LNHNV, YYDKDF (reference sequence). Here the CDR3 reads CATSSEELAKNIQYF. As DNA, the CDR3 is TGTGCCACCAGCAGCGAGGAGCTAGCCAAAAACATTCAGTACTTC. The complete variable domain, with remaining parts taken from reference TRBV15 and TRBJ2-4, reads DAMVIQNPRYQVTQFGKPVTLSCSQTLNHNVMYWYQQKSSQAPKLLFHYYDKDFNNEADTPDNFQSRRPNTSFCFLDIRSPGLGDTAMYLCATSSEELAKNIQYFGAGTRLSVL.

This clonotype occurred many times. The DNA of the CDR3 is TGTGCCAGCAGCGCCCGGACAGGGCCGGCCTACGAGCAGTACTTC. It encodes CASSARTGPAYEQYF. This rearrangement joins TRBV7-9 to TRBJ2-7; 8 bases match TRBD1. The J segment lost 2 bases and the V segment lost 5 bases, leaving 8 bases of the junction unmatched. The CDR3 covers 15 residues. Germline V lookup: CDR1 SEHNR, CDR2 FQNEAQ (reference sequence). Full variable domain (missing parts from reference TRBV7-9 and TRBJ2-7): DTGVSQNPRHKITKRGQNVTFRCDPISEHNRLYWYRQTLGQGPEFLTYFQNEAQLEKSRLLSDRFSAERPKGSFSTLEIQRTEQGDSAMYLCASSARTGPAYEQYFGPGTRLTVT.